Below are 13 T cell receptor beta chains sequenced from a single sample in a study of low-dose radiotherapy and immunotherapy resistance in tumors. TRAV- and TRBV-specific primers were used for first-strand cDNA, which covered alpha and beta chains. TCRs were amplified for around 21 PCR cycles with a constant-region primer and V-primer adapter. One entry per CDR3 protein results from TCRdb running MiXCR on the reads. The table has 15,000 or so distinct CDR3 sequences, roughly 52% seen once; the top ten hold over 3.5%. Receptors originate from a human donor with advanced metastatic prostate, ovarian, gallbladder or colorectal cancer (not recorded which). This table probably holds off-target reads from a library built for another chain.

The chain is built from TRBV11-3 and TRBJ2-1; D is unclear. Trimming took 7 bases from V and 2 from J, leaving 15 bases between them. This CDR3 contains 15 residues. Germline V gene lookup returns CDR1 SGHNT and CDR2 YENEEA. The CDR3 region has the DNA TGTGCCAGCACCCCAAGTAATGAAGCCTACAATGAGCAGTTCTTC. Translated: CASTPSNEAYNEQFF.

The chain's CDR3 is CASSLVGGASNTEAFF. The CDR3 coding sequence is TGTGCCAGCAGCCTCGTGGGTGGGGCTTCGAACACTGAAGCTTTCTTT. The J gene is TRBJ1-1, the V gene TRBV7-2, with a possible D match to TRBD1 (5 bases). Germline values: CDR1 SGHTA, CDR2 FQGNSA. This CDR3 has 16 residues. V was shortened by 5 bases and J by 1 base, with 17 bases between the two germline ends.

This clonotype was counted between two and nine times. The rearrangement joins TRBV11-2 to TRBJ2-1, with 8 bases lining up with TRBD1. The CDR3 length is 18 residues. Germline CDR1 is SGHAT and CDR2 is FQNNGV. Trimming took 1 base from V and 7 from J; bases not matched to a gene: 15. The CDR3 sequence is CASSLGEGPGQAENEQFF. CDR3 bases: TGTGCCAGCAGCTTAGGAGAAGGGCCGGGACAGGCGGAGAATGAGCAGTTCTTC.

This clonotype was observed a few times. V usage is TRBV6-2 or TRBV6-3 and J usage is TRBJ2-2; 8 nucleotides agree with TRBD2. This CDR3 is 15 amino acids long. V lost 0 bases to trimming and J lost 6 bases; unmatched junction nucleotides: 3. Germline V gives CDR1 MNHEY, CDR2 SVGEGT. The CDR3 bases are TGTGCCAGCAGTTACTCTAGGACTAGCCCCGGGGAGCTGTTTTTT. This encodes CASSYSRTSPGELFF.

The chain links TRBV5-1 to TRBJ1-1; tentatively, D is TRBD1 (5 bases). The CDR3 has 15 residues. The germline V gene has CDR1 SGHRS and CDR2 YFSETQ. The V end lost 6 bases, the J end lost 0 bases, and 15 bases lay between the germline ends. The CDR3 here is CASTPGGAMNTEAFF. The CDR3 coding sequence is TGCGCCAGCACCCCCGGTGGGGCCATGAACACTGAAGCTTTCTTT.

The chain recombines TRBV2 with TRBJ2-5; 7 positions match TRBD1. CDR1 and CDR2 from the germline V gene are SNHLY and FYNNEI. The CDR3 length is 13 residues. With 3 bases clipped from V and 4 bases from J, the junction kept 2 bases outside the gene matches. CDR3 bases: TGTGCCAGCAGTGAGAGGGGGCGAGAGACCCAGTACTTC. This translates into CASSERGRETQYF.

A few counts support this clonotype. The chain links TRBV29-1 to TRBJ2-7, with TRBD2 matching over 10 bases. V lost 5 bases and J lost 7; bases outside the gene matches: 8. The CDR3 covers 13 residues. Germline lookup yields CDR1 SQVTM and CDR2 ANQGSEA. Here the CDR3 DNA reads TGCAGCGTTCGGGTTAGCGGGGGGTCGGAGCAGTACTTC. Translation gives CSVRVSGGSEQYF.

This clonotype turned up a few times. V gene TRBV20-1 combines with J gene TRBJ2-3; D gene ambiguous. Trimming removed 7 bases at V and 0 bases at J, with 11 bases between. Germline V gene data show CDR1 as DFQATT and CDR2 as SNEGSKA (reference sequence). The CDR3 length is 13 residues. CDR3 DNA sequence: TGCAGTGTTACCCAGGCTAGCACAGATACGCAGTATTTT. This translates into CSVTQASTDTQYF.

The rearrangement uses TRBV12-3 or TRBV12-4 and TRBJ2-6; D is uncertain. Trimming cost V 2 bases and J 2 bases, with 13 bases left between them. The CDR3 length is 17 residues. CDR3 sequence: CASSLMPGRTGANVLTF. The DNA for the CDR3 is TGTGCCAGCAGTTTAATGCCAGGTCGAACTGGGGCCAACGTCCTGACTTTC.

The rearrangement joins TRBV2 to TRBJ1-1; 9 bases align to TRBD1. With 3 bases clipped from V and 8 bases from J, the junction kept 10 bases outside the gene matches. The germline gives CDR1 SNHLY, CDR2 FYNNEI. The CDR3 runs 15 residues. The CDR3 coding sequence is TGTGCCAGCAGTGAGGCTCCGGGACAGGGCGCCGAAGCTTTCTTT. Amino acids: CASSEAPGQGAEAFF.

This clonotype turned up a few times. The rearrangement uses TRBV20-1 and TRBJ2-2; either TRBD1 or TRBD2 may fit D (5 bases each). The CDR3 spans 15 residues. Trimming cost V 3 bases and J 5 bases, with 16 bases left between them. The germline V gene has CDR1 DFQATT and CDR2 SNEGSKA (reference sequence). CDR3 in amino acids: CSARGPSLSTGELFF. Written as DNA, the CDR3 is TGCAGTGCTAGGGGACCCTCCCTGAGTACCGGGGAGCTGTTTTTT.

This clonotype showed up just a few times. The CDR3 sequence is CSAREWTGLRDEQFF. The CDR3 nucleotides are TGCAGTGCTAGAGAGTGGACAGGATTACGCGATGAGCAGTTCTTC. The rearrangement joins TRBV20-1 to TRBJ2-1; TRBD1 matches 7 bases. The V gene's germline CDR1 is DFQATT and CDR2 SNEGSKA (reference sequence). This CDR3 has 15 amino acids. Trimming took 0 bases from V and 8 from J; bases not matched to a gene: 10.

The J gene is TRBJ1-2, the V gene TRBV7-3; 9 nucleotides line up with TRBD1. The junction had 9 bases not matched to a gene; V was cut back by 7 bases and J by 3 bases. The length of the CDR3 is 15 residues. The germline V gene encodes CDR1 SGHTA and CDR2 FQGTGA. Written as DNA, the CDR3 is TGTGCCAGCACGGGACAGGGAGGGGGACACTATGGCTACACCTTC. Protein: CASTGQGGGHYGYTF. The variable domain in full, completed from reference TRBV7-3 and TRBJ1-2, reads GAGVSQTPSNKVTEKGKYVELRCDPISGHTALYWYRQSLGQGPEFLIYFQGTGAADDSGLPNDRFFAVRPEGSVSTLKIQRTERGDSAVYLCASTGQGGGHYGYTFGSGTRLTVV.